A single sample is the source of the 32 T cell receptor beta chains below, sequenced in a study of identical twins. TCRdb redid the calling of the 5' RACE reads with MiXCR, one entry per CDR3 protein. The sample consists of about 340,000 distinct CDR3 sequences, approximately 13% of them appearing once. The data were also submitted as part of a second study, on yellow fever vaccine responses in identical twins.

Sequencing input: CD8+ T cells sorted from blood. The source is a woman between 18 and 29 years old in good health.

The table lists this clonotype with many counts. The chain carries TRBV7-8 and TRBJ1-3; D unresolved. V was shortened by 1 base and J by 0 bases, with 10 bases between the two germline ends. The CDR3 runs to 16 residues. Germline loops: CDR1 SGHVS, CDR2 FQNEAQ. The CDR3 loop reads CASSLGVLSSGNTIYF. The CDR3 region has the DNA TGTGCCAGCAGCTTAGGGGTATTGAGCTCTGGAAACACCATATATTTT.

A few counts support this clonotype. V usage is TRBV7-9 and J usage is TRBJ2-1; 8 nucleotides match TRBD2. V trimming: 3 bases; J trimming: 6 bases; junction bases outside the gene matches: 10. Germline V gene sequence: CDR1 SEHNR, CDR2 FQNEAQ (reference sequence). This CDR3 comprises 16 residues. The DNA for the CDR3 is TGTGCCAGCAGCTTTCCCGCGGGGGGTCCCCTCAATGAGCAGTTCTTC. Translation gives CASSFPAGGPLNEQFF.

The chain has TRBV4-2 and TRBJ2-2; TRBD2 matches at 9 bases. After removal of 0 bases from V and 9 bases from J, the junction contained 14 bases not matched to a gene. This CDR3 is built from 18 residues. Germline V gives CDR1 LGHNA, CDR2 YNFKEQ. The CDR3 loop is CASSQEGLAGLSGWELFF. The CDR3, as DNA: TGTGCCAGCAGCCAAGAAGGGCTAGCGGGGCTTTCGGGCTGGGAGCTGTTTTTT.

The V and J genes are TRBV27 and TRBJ2-2; D is perhaps TRBD2 (5 bases). CDR3 size: 14 residues. The germline V gene encodes CDR1 MNHEY and CDR2 SMNVEV (reference sequence). V dropped 4 bases and J dropped 1 base, with 7 bases sitting between them. The chain's CDR3 is CASSWGENTGELFF. Here the CDR3 DNA reads TGTGCCAGCAGTTGGGGAGAGAACACCGGGGAGCTGTTTTTT.

This sequence joins TRBV12-3 or TRBV12-4 and TRBJ1-1; 10 nucleotides match TRBD1. The CDR3 consists of 13 residues. The V segment lost 4 bases and the J segment 6 bases; nucleotides outside the gene matches: 2. CDR3 DNA sequence: TGTGCCAGCAGTTGGGACAGGGGATCTGAAGCTTTCTTT. As protein: CASSWDRGSEAFF.

This chain connects TRBV2 to TRBJ2-7; TRBD1 matches at 8 bases. The length of the CDR3 is 11 residues. The junction had 3 bases not matched to a gene; V was cut back by 8 bases and J by 6 bases. Per the germline V gene, CDR1 is SNHLY and CDR2 is FYNNEI. CDR3 sequence reads: CASPGGSEQYV. The CDR3 region has the DNA TGTGCCAGCCCAGGGGGCAGCGAGCAGTACGTC.

The gene calls are TRBV28 and TRBJ2-2; 7 bases map to TRBD2. Trimming took 1 base from V and 7 from J; bases not matched to a gene: 6. Germline V gene lookup returns CDR1 MDHEN and CDR2 SYDVKM. The CDR3 length is 15 residues. The CDR3 nucleotides read TGTGCCAGCAGTTTATCGGGCGGGAGTCACGGGGAGCTGTTTTTT. This gives the protein CASSLSGGSHGELFF.

This clonotype was counted between two and nine times. Here the CDR3 DNA reads TGTGCCAGCAGCGAGTCCGGGACAGGGGCCAATGAGCAGTTCTTC. It encodes CASSESGTGANEQFF. The chain has TRBV9 and TRBJ2-1; 10 nucleotides line up with TRBD1. V shed 3 bases, J shed 6 bases, and the junction held 6 bases outside the gene matches. This CDR3 has 15 residues. Germline loops: CDR1 SGDLS, CDR2 YYNGEE.

The chain combines TRBV28 with TRBJ1-1; D gene uncertain. CDR1 is MDHEN, CDR2 SYDVKM, per germline. The CDR3 has 13 residues. Between the trimmed V and J ends, which lost 5 bases and 1 base, there was a span of 8 bases. Here the CDR3 DNA reads TGTGCCAGCAGTGATGTAGGGAACACTGAAGCTTTCTTT. This translates into CASSDVGNTEAFF. Drawing the rest from reference TRBV28 and TRBJ1-1, the complete variable domain is DVKVTQSSRYLVKRTGEKVFLECVQDMDHENMFWYRQDPGLGLRLIYFSYDVKMKEKGDIPEGYSVSREKKERFSLILESASTNQTSMYLCASSDVGNTEAFFGQGTRLTVV.

This clonotype appeared a few times. J is TRBJ1-3 and V is TRBV28; TRBD1 matches 9 bases. The CDR3 consists of 15 residues. Trimming removed 6 bases from V and 1 base from J; junction bases left unmatched: 4. Germline values: CDR1 MDHEN, CDR2 SYDVKM. CDR3 in amino acids: CASRSGQGSGNTIYF. CDR3 DNA: TGTGCCAGCAGAAGCGGACAGGGGTCTGGAAACACCATATATTTT.

Ten or more counts support this clonotype. The V and J genes are TRBV25-1 and TRBJ2-5; TRBD2 is a possible D gene (6 bases). V was trimmed by 4 bases and J by 3 bases, leaving 9 bases between them. CDR3 length: 13 amino acids. CDR1 MGHDK and CDR2 SYGVNS come from the germline V gene. The CDR3 DNA reads TGTGCCAGCAGTGGCACGGGAGAAGAGACCCAGTACTTC. Its translation: CASSGTGEETQYF.

The chain recombines TRBV2 with TRBJ2-1, with D tentatively TRBD1 (6 bases). Germline values: CDR1 SNHLY, CDR2 FYNNEI. The length of the CDR3 is 16 residues. The V gene lost 2 bases and the J gene lost 9 bases, with 20 bases spanning the gap. As DNA, the CDR3 is TGTGCCAGCAGTGAAAGACAGGTACCCCGGTCGGGTGAGCAGTTCTTC. This codes for CASSERQVPRSGEQFF. The entire variable domain, with the rest obtained from reference TRBV2 and TRBJ2-1, is as follows: EPEVTQTPSHQVTQMGQEVILRCVPISNHLYFYWYRQILGQKVEFLVSFYNNEISEKSEIFDDQFSVERPDGSNFTLKIRSTKLEDSAMYFCASSERQVPRSGEQFFGPGTRLTVL.

In its sample, this clonotype was seen a few times. The rearrangement links TRBV7-6 to TRBJ2-1; tentatively, D is TRBD1 or TRBD2 (5 bases each). Trimming cost V 5 bases and J 7 bases, with 21 bases left between them. This CDR3 has 16 residues. Germline-derived CDR1 and CDR2 are SGHVS and FNYEAQ. The CDR3 reads CASSTRDHSFTNEQFF. The CDR3 DNA reads TGTGCCAGCAGCACTAGGGACCACTCTTTTACTAATGAGCAGTTCTTC.

The chain couples TRBV21-1 to TRBJ1-5. TRBV21-1 is listed as a pseudogene. CDR3 length equals 15 residues. In nucleotides, the CDR3 is TGTGCCAGCAGCAAAGTTTTGGGTGGCAATCAGCCCCAGCATTTT. Translation gives CASSKVLGGNQPQHF.

This clonotype was recorded once. The V call is TRBV5-1, the J call TRBJ2-1; the D gene is possibly TRBD1 (5 bases). CDR1 is SGHRS and CDR2 is YFSETQ in the germline V gene. V dropped 3 bases and J dropped 9 bases, with 19 bases sitting between them. The CDR3 is 15 amino acids. The CDR3: CASSSDPGSEGEQFF. The CDR3 coding sequence is TGCGCCAGCAGCTCGGACCCAGGGTCAGAAGGTGAGCAGTTCTTC.

This clonotype has just a few counts. The chain employs TRBV5-1 and TRBJ2-3, with 11 bases that match TRBD2. The germline V gene has CDR1 SGHRS and CDR2 YFSETQ. V lost 4 bases to trimming and J lost 6 bases; unmatched junction nucleotides: 10. The CDR3 is made up of 16 amino acids. Here the CDR3 reads CASSPTSGGSVDTQYF. CDR3 coding DNA: TGCGCCAGCAGCCCAACTAGCGGGGGCTCGGTGGATACGCAGTATTTT. Complete variable domain (other parts from reference TRBV5-1 and TRBJ2-3): KAGVTQTPRYLIKTRGQQVTLSCSPISGHRSVSWYQQTPGQGLQFLFEYFSETQRNKGNFPGRFSGRQFSNSRSEMNVSTLELGDSALYLCASSPTSGGSVDTQYFGPGTRLTVL.

This chain joins TRBV4-1 and TRBJ2-1; no clear D. This CDR3 comprises 13 residues. Germline CDR1 MGHRA, CDR2 YSYEKL. Trimming took 4 bases from V and 3 from J, leaving 7 bases between them. The CDR3 loop reads CASSLSIYNEQFF. The CDR3 DNA sequence: TGCGCCAGCAGCCTCTCCATCTACAATGAGCAGTTCTTC.

This clonotype was seen only a few times. The J gene is TRBJ2-1, the V gene TRBV7-8, with TRBD1 matching 10 bases. The germline V gene has CDR1 SGHVS and CDR2 FQNEAQ. The CDR3 sequence is 17 residues long. Losses at the gene ends were 4 bases for V and 8 bases for J; bases not matched to a gene: 14. The CDR3 sequence: CASSWNPGQGTSHEQFF. The CDR3 nucleotides read TGTGCCAGCAGCTGGAATCCGGGACAGGGGACTTCGCATGAGCAGTTCTTC.

V is TRBV29-1 and J is TRBJ2-1; D unresolved. The germline gives CDR1 SQVTM, CDR2 ANQGSEA. This CDR3 is built from 14 residues. Trimming took 0 bases from V and 4 from J, leaving 10 bases between them. In DNA, the CDR3 is TGCAGCGTTGAAGATAGGTCGGATTACAATGAGCAGTTCTTC. Translating it yields CSVEDRSDYNEQFF.

This clonotype was recorded a few times. The chain combines TRBV19 with TRBJ1-1; 8 bases are a match to TRBD1. The CDR3 loop spans 16 amino acids. V trimming: 5 bases; J trimming: 5 bases; junction bases outside the gene matches: 13. Germline assignment: CDR1 LNHDA and CDR2 SQIVND (reference sequence). CDR3 nucleotides: TGTGCCAGTAGTGGGGCCTGGACAGGGAAAGAGACTGAAGCTTTCTTT. This gives the protein CASSGAWTGKETEAFF.

The chain joins TRBV9 to TRBJ1-1; 12 bases line up with TRBD1. The J segment lost 4 bases and the V segment lost 4 bases, leaving 11 bases of the junction unmatched. The CDR3 is made up of 17 amino acids. Germline V gives CDR1 SGDLS, CDR2 YYNGEE. The CDR3 reads CASSSRDRGRGGTEAFF. CDR3 DNA: TGTGCCAGCAGCTCCCGGGACAGGGGGCGAGGGGGCACTGAAGCTTTCTTT.

This chain connects TRBV19 to TRBJ2-1, with 9 bases identical to TRBD2. Trimming cost V 1 base and J 1 base; bases outside gene matches: 11. CDR1 and CDR2 (germline): LNHDA, SQIVND (reference sequence). The CDR3 extends over 19 amino acids. For the CDR3, the DNA is TGTGCCAGTAGTATAGGAACAGGCCTTAGCGGGGGTTCCTACAATGAGCAGTTCTTC. Amino acids: CASSIGTGLSGGSYNEQFF.

In this sample, this clonotype turned up many times. This chain links TRBV29-1 with TRBJ2-7; no clear D. CDR3 length equals 13 residues. Per germline, CDR1 SQVTM and CDR2 ANQGSEA. V gave up 0 bases and J gave up 0 bases, with 6 bases separating them. Here the CDR3 DNA reads TGCAGCGTTGAAGATGCGGCCTCCTACGAGCAGTACTTC. Translating it yields CSVEDAASYEQYF.

This chain joins TRBV15 and TRBJ2-5, with 7 nucleotides matching TRBD2. The CDR3 covers 15 residues. CDR1 is LNHNV and CDR2 is YYDKDF in the germline V gene (reference sequence). After removal of 0 bases from V and 4 bases from J, the junction contained 5 bases not matched to a gene. The CDR3 DNA reads TGTGCCACCAGCAGAGATGGGGGGGGGTCAGAGACCCAGTACTTC. Its translation: CATSRDGGGSETQYF.

This clonotype was seen once. This chain joins TRBV2 and TRBJ2-3, with 11 positions matching TRBD2. Germline V gives CDR1 SNHLY, CDR2 FYNNEI. The V and J ends lost 8 bases and 4 bases, in that order; junction bases with no gene match: 8. The CDR3 has 15 residues. The chain's CDR3 is CASPLAGGPSDTQYF. The CDR3 DNA reads as TGTGCCAGCCCATTAGCGGGAGGGCCCTCAGATACGCAGTATTTT.

This clonotype was seen repeatedly, ten times or more. J is TRBJ2-1 and V is TRBV5-1; unclear D gene. Germline V gene sequence: CDR1 SGHRS, CDR2 YFSETQ. This CDR3 has 12 amino acids. V shed 5 bases and J shed 7 bases, with 10 bases lying between them. The CDR3 is CASRARLNEQFF. The CDR3 nucleotides read TGCGCCAGCAGGGCCAGACTTAATGAGCAGTTCTTC.

Ten or more counts support this clonotype. V and J are TRBV6-5 and TRBJ2-2; 11 positions agree with TRBD2. Trimming at V came to 5 bases and at J to 5 bases, leaving 7 bases not matched to a gene. Germline CDR1 MNHEY, CDR2 SVGAGI. CDR3 length: 16 residues. The CDR3 loop reads CASSVLAGDRTGELFF. The CDR3 nucleotides read TGTGCCAGCAGTGTACTAGCGGGGGATCGGACCGGGGAGCTGTTTTTT.

This clonotype has a count of ten or more. This chain connects TRBV27 to TRBJ2-3; TRBD2 aligns across 8 bases. With V trimmed by 5 bases and J by 4 bases, 8 bases remained unmatched. Germline loops: CDR1 MNHEY, CDR2 SMNVEV (reference sequence). CDR3 length: 15 residues. The CDR3 DNA reads TGTGCCAGCAGTCTACTGAGCGGGAGACCAGATACGCAGTATTTT. Amino acid sequence: CASSLLSGRPDTQYF.

There are a few counts of this clonotype. The chain employs TRBV3-1 and TRBJ2-3; 13 bases agree with TRBD2. There are 18 residues in the CDR3. V shed 1 base, J shed 4 bases, and the junction held 8 bases outside the gene matches. Germline lookup yields CDR1 LGHDT and CDR2 YNNKEL (reference sequence). The CDR3 DNA sequence: TGTGCCAGCAGCCAAGGTTTACTAGCGGGGGGGCCTTCAGATACGCAGTATTTT. Translation: CASSQGLLAGGPSDTQYF.

The chain uses TRBV11-2 and TRBJ2-7, with 9 positions matching TRBD1. This CDR3 spans 14 amino acids. In germline, CDR1 is SGHAT, CDR2 FQNNGV. The J segment lost 5 bases and the V segment lost 4 bases, leaving 6 bases of the junction unmatched. The CDR3 region is CASSSGQGIDEQYV. DNA of the CDR3: TGTGCCAGCAGCTCTGGACAGGGGATAGACGAGCAGTACGTC.

Many counts were recorded for this clonotype. This rearrangement joins TRBV5-1 to TRBJ1-5; tentatively, D is TRBD1 (6 bases). Germline assignment: CDR1 SGHRS and CDR2 YFSETQ. CDR3 length: 15 amino acids. V was trimmed by 9 bases and J by 0 bases, leaving 16 bases between them. CDR3 DNA sequence: TGCGCCACCCAATTCAGGGGAAATAGCAATCAGCCCCAGCATTTT. This sequence encodes CATQFRGNSNQPQHF.

This clonotype appeared a few times. V is TRBV28 and J is TRBJ2-1, with 9 bases identical to TRBD1. This CDR3 is 16 amino acids long. The germline V gene encodes CDR1 MDHEN and CDR2 SYDVKM. V lost 5 bases, J lost 1 base, and 6 bases stayed unmatched. The CDR3 DNA is TGTGCCAGCAGTCCCCGGGACAGGGTATCCTACAATGAGCAGTTCTTC. It translates to CASSPRDRVSYNEQFF. The variable domain in full, completed from reference TRBV28 and TRBJ2-1, reads DVKVTQSSRYLVKRTGEKVFLECVQDMDHENMFWYRQDPGLGLRLIYFSYDVKMKEKGDIPEGYSVSREKKERFSLILESASTNQTSMYLCASSPRDRVSYNEQFFGPGTRLTVL.